This TCR beta chain was captured by sequencing in a study of blood T cells in healthy people across ages. Study-wide findings and caveats: Age advanced and TCR beta diversity per million T cells fell, roughly linearly.

Combining a sample-barcoded 5' primer with a J-beta primer mix, a second PCR ran for roughly 7 to 11 cycles. Via MiXCR, TCRdb re-called the 5' RACE reads, giving one row per CDR3 protein. In the table there are 700,000 to 950,000 distinct CDR3 sequences, roughly 64% of which are singletons. They isolated at least 6 million PBMCs from each sample. Germline V gives CDR1 MGHDK, CDR2 SYGVNS. The V and J ends lost 2 bases and 6 bases, in that order; junction bases with no gene match: 1. CDR3 size: 13 residues. A word on this clonotype: Its matching antigen is unknown.

The V gene is TRBV25-1, the J gene TRBJ2-1; 7 nucleotides line up with TRBD2. Sequencing was carried out using blood. The receptor's source is a man aged 25 to 40 in good health. This CDR3 is CASSEGGVNEQFF. The CDR3 DNA is TGTGCCAGCAGTGAAGGGGGGGTCAATGAGCAGTTCTTC.